Listed below are T cell receptor beta chains from one sample, sequenced in a study of blood T cell repertoires in COVID-19. Profiled with immunoSEQ multiplex PCR; TCRdb holds only in-frame clones, not every one. The sample contains more than 70,000 clones, 80% to 90% of which appear only once. Material for sequencing was peripheral blood. These receptors came from a man in his fifties with acute or convalescent COVID-19. The CDR3 runs from the conserved cysteine through the conserved F or W. Each record gives: D gene, V gene, clone size, CDR3 length, J gene, CDR3 DNA, CDR3 protein. D genes are given only for firm matches. Clone size is given for some rows only: seen once, a few or many times, or a class if the clone is expanded.

>NA|TRBV3-1/TRBV3-2|NA|12|TRBJ1-5
TGTGCCAGCAGCCAAGAAGGGGGGGCCCAGCATTTT
CASSQEGGAQHF
>NA|TRBV27|NA|14|TRBJ2-1
TGTGCCAGCACCCGGGAAGGAAACTACAATGAGCAGTTCTTC
CASTREGNYNEQFF
>TRBD2|TRBV11-2|NA|15|TRBJ2-3
TGTGCCAGCAGCACCTCGGGACTAGCCGCAGATACGCAGTATTTT
CASSTSGLAADTQYF
>TRBD2|TRBV7-9|NA|15|TRBJ2-5
TGTGCCAGCCTCCTCGAAGCGGGGGGCCGGGGGACCCAGTACTTC
CASLLEAGGRGTQYF
>NA|TRBV30|NA|14|TRBJ1-3
TGTGCCTGGACCCCCTTCGAGAATCGGAACACCATATATTTT
CAWTPFENRNTIYF
>NA|TRBV7-8|once|16|TRBJ1-2
TGTGCCAGCAGCCCCTCGGGGACGGGAGCTAACTATGGCTACACCTTC
CASSPSGTGANYGYTF
>NA|TRBV7-6|NA|15|TRBJ1-5
TGTGCCAGCAGCGAAGGGGGGGGCGGCAATCAGCCCCAGCATTTT
CASSEGGGGNQPQHF
>TRBD1|TRBV6-5|NA|14|TRBJ1-1
TGTGCCAGCAGCCCACACGACAGGGACTCTGAAGCTTTCTTT
CASSPHDRDSEAFF
>TRBD2|TRBV11-3|NA|16|TRBJ2-3
TGTGCCAGCAGCGCGGGACTAGCGGGGGTTACAGATACGCAGTATTTT
CASSAGLAGVTDTQYF
>TRBD1|TRBV7-3|NA|14|TRBJ2-2
TGTGCCAGCAGCCGGGACAGGAACACCGGGGAGCTGTTTTTT
CASSRDRNTGELFF
>NA|TRBV5-1|NA|13|TRBJ2-1
TGCGCCAGCAGCTTGTTTCAGGGCAATGAGCAGTTCTTC
CASSLFQGNEQFF
>NA|TRBV7-3|NA|16|TRBJ1-5
TGTGCCAGCAGCTTAGATAAACGAGTCAGCAATCAGCCCCAGCATTTT
CASSLDKRVSNQPQHF
>NA|TRBV5-8|NA|15|TRBJ1-1
TGTGCCAGCAGCTTGGTAGTTCGGGGGGCAATTGAAGCTTTCTTT
CASSLVVRGAIEAFF
>TRBD1|TRBV28|NA|14|TRBJ1-2
TGTGCCAGCAGGCCGGCAGGGGGCGCTCATGGCTACACCTTC
CASRPAGGAHGYTF
>TRBD2|TRBV9|once|14|TRBJ2-4
TGTGCCAGCAGCAACGGGGGGGCCAAAAACATTCAGTACTTC
CASSNGGAKNIQYF
>TRBD1|TRBV27|NA|15|TRBJ2-5
TGTGCCAGCAGTTTCACCGGGACAGGGGGAGAGACCCAGTACTTC
CASSFTGTGGETQYF
>NA|TRBV10-3|NA|13|TRBJ2-3
TGTGCCATCAGAGGACAGAGCACAGATACGCAGTATTTT
CAIRGQSTDTQYF
>TRBD1|TRBV3-1/TRBV3-2|NA|15|TRBJ1-5
TGTGCCAGCAGCCGATCGACAGGGAACAATCAGCCCCAGCATTTT
CASSRSTGNNQPQHF
>NA|TRBV11-2|NA|13|TRBJ2-7
TGTGCCAGCAGCCAAGTTAGCACCTACGAGCAGTACTTC
CASSQVSTYEQYF
>NA|TRBV3-1/TRBV3-2|few|14|TRBJ2-3
TGTGCCAGCGCCCTTAGCGAGCAACCCGATACGCAGTATTTT
CASALSEQPDTQYF
>NA|TRBV12-3/TRBV12-4|NA|13|TRBJ2-5
TGTGCCAGCAGTTTAGCGGGGGGTGAGACCCAGTACTTC
CASSLAGGETQYF
>TRBD1|TRBV15|once|17|TRBJ1-5
TGTGCCACCAGCAGAGACCGAGGGACAGCCAGCAATCAGCCCCAGCATTTT
CATSRDRGTASNQPQHF
>TRBD1|TRBV28|NA|12|TRBJ2-3
TGTGCCAGCCAACAGGGGGCTCATACGCAGTATTTT
CASQQGAHTQYF